The 12 T cell receptor beta chains in this list originate from one sample, sequenced in a study of shared clonotypes between healthy human individuals (dated by TCRdb to about 2020). Libraries were prepared through the immunoSEQ multiplex PCR assay. Held by TCRdb, this immuneACCESS table contains in-frame sequences only and omits some clones. Under half of the omission traces to an unresolved V gene where checked; the cause of the rest is unknown. Here the sample has under 2.5 million clones; roughly 92% occur a single time. In total, the top ten clones hold approximately 0.41% of the sample. The sequencing sample was made of naive CD4+ T cells from PBMCs. The cell subset or site label, as the study defines it: CD45RA+ positively selected. The receptors were sampled from a man aged 18 to 35 in good health. Some clones in this sample may be carry-over from other donors' samples.

V gene TRBV7-2 combines with J gene TRBJ1-2; 10 bases fit TRBD1. V lost 5 bases to trimming and J lost 4 bases; unmatched junction nucleotides: 7. The CDR3 contains 15 residues. Germline V CDR1 and CDR2: SGHTA, FQGNSA. This CDR3 reads CASSQGTGEGYGYTF. CDR3 bases: TGTGCCAGCAGCCAGGGGACAGGGGAGGGCTATGGCTACACCTTC.

This clone appeared once. Other DNA variants within this sample encode the same CDR3. J is TRBJ1-5 and V is TRBV6-5, with D uncertain. This CDR3 is 13 amino acids long. The germline CDR1 and CDR2 sequences are MNHEY and SVGAGI. V was clipped by 5 bases and J by 3 bases, with 8 bases between them. CDR3 in DNA: TGTGCCAGCAGTCCCAGCCCCAATCAGCCCCAGCATTTT. Residues: CASSPSPNQPQHF.

In its sample, this clone was seen once. This CDR3 is also generated by other DNA sequences in the sample. The chain joins TRBV11-3 to TRBJ2-5, with 13 bases fitting TRBD2. The V and J ends lost 3 bases and 2 bases, in that order; junction bases with no gene match: 0. This CDR3 comprises 15 residues. The V gene's germline CDR1 is SGHNT and CDR2 YENEEA. CDR3 sequence: CASSLGLAGQETQYF. CDR3 nucleotides: TGTGCCAGCAGCTTGGGACTAGCGGGACAAGAGACCCAGTACTTC.

The V and J genes are TRBV6-1 and TRBJ2-7, with 8 bases identical to TRBD2. The germline CDR1 and CDR2 sequences are MNHNS and SASEGT. J lost 0 bases, V lost 6 bases, and 4 bases had no gene match. The CDR3 totals 14 residues. The CDR3: CASSAAGVSYEQYF. Written as DNA, the CDR3 is TGTGCCAGCAGCGCAGCGGGAGTCTCCTACGAGCAGTACTTC.

CDR3 amino acids: CASSIWSSPYEQYF. The CDR3 bases are TGTGCCAGTAGTATATGGTCGTCCCCCTACGAGCAGTACTTC. The chain employs TRBV19 and TRBJ2-7, with unresolved D. Germline V lookup: CDR1 LNHDA, CDR2 SQIVND (reference sequence). V was cut by 2 bases and J by 2 bases, with 10 bases left in between. The CDR3 consists of 14 residues.

J is TRBJ2-7 and V is TRBV29-1, with a tentative D call TRBD2 (6 bases). There are 13 residues in the CDR3. Germline lookup yields CDR1 SQVTM and CDR2 ANQGSEA. Trimming took 5 bases from V and 0 from J, leaving 11 bases between them. The CDR3 nucleotides read TGCAGCGTTCGGGGACTTCTCTCCTACGAGCAGTACTTC. Translated: CSVRGLLSYEQYF.

The rearrangement links TRBV11-1 to TRBJ2-6; D gene unclear. Germline V lookup: CDR1 SGHAT, CDR2 FQDESV (reference sequence). Trimming left V 5 bases short and J 0 bases short, with 17 bases between. The CDR3 runs to 18 residues. This CDR3 is CASSHPQGEYSGANVLTF. The CDR3 nucleotides read TGTGCCAGCAGCCACCCCCAAGGAGAGTACTCTGGGGCCAACGTCCTGACTTTC.

The chain recombines TRBV7-9 with TRBJ2-7; 9 bases fit TRBD2. Trimming removed 3 bases from V and 3 bases from J; junction bases left unmatched: 9. CDR1 is SEHNR and CDR2 is FQNEAQ in the germline V gene (reference sequence). The CDR3 is 16 residues long. CDR3 nucleotide sequence: TGTGCCAGCAGCTTTGGGAGCGGGAGGCCCCTCTACGAGCAGTACTTC. The encoded protein is CASSFGSGRPLYEQYF.

This clone was found once. This chain uses TRBV28 with TRBJ2-1; a possible D gene is TRBD2 (6 bases). CDR3 length: 17 amino acids. Germline loops: CDR1 MDHEN, CDR2 SYDVKM. Between the trimmed V and J ends, which lost 2 bases and 3 bases, there was a span of 17 bases. In nucleotides, the CDR3 is TGTGCCAGCAGTTTACCAACGCGGGACGAAATCTACAATGAGCAGTTCTTC. It codes for CASSLPTRDEIYNEQFF.

The rearrangement uses TRBV28 and TRBJ1-5; tentative D call: TRBD1 (5 bases). Germline V gives CDR1 MDHEN, CDR2 SYDVKM. The V and J ends lost 6 bases and 5 bases respectively, with 20 bases between them. The CDR3 runs to 16 residues. The CDR3 DNA reads as TGTGCCAGCAGAATGTACCTGGACACGCCTTATCAGCCCCAGCATTTT. This codes for CASRMYLDTPYQPQHF. Variable domain in full (rest from reference TRBV28 and TRBJ1-5): DVKVTQSSRYLVKRTGEKVFLECVQDMDHENMFWYRQDPGLGLRLIYFSYDVKMKEKGDIPEGYSVSREKKERFSLILESASTNQTSMYLCASRMYLDTPYQPQHFGDGTRLSIL.

This sequence joins TRBV11-2 and TRBJ1-2; no clear D gene. Germline V gene sequence: CDR1 SGHAT, CDR2 FQNNGV. V lost 5 bases to trimming and J lost 8 bases, with 15 bases between them. The CDR3 runs to 13 residues. CDR3 region: CASSPDRFLGYTF. CDR3 nucleotides: TGTGCCAGCAGCCCGGACCGATTCCTGGGCTACACCTTC.

This chain links TRBV20-1 with TRBJ2-5; TRBD1 is a possible D gene (5 bases). CDR1 is DFQATT, CDR2 SNEGSKA, per germline (reference sequence). The V end was cut by 6 bases, the J end by 10 bases, with 12 bases between. This CDR3 is 10 amino acids long. CDR3 DNA sequence: TGCAGTGCGGATGACAGAGGCCAGTACTTC. Its protein product is CSADDRGQYF.